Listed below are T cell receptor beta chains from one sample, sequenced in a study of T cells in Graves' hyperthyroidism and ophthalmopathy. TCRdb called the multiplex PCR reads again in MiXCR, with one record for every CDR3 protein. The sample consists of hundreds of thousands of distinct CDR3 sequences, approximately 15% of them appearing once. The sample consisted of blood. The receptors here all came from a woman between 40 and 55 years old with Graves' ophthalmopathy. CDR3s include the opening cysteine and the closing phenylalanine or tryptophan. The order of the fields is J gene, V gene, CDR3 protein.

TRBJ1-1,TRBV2,CASSEGKMSYRTEAFF
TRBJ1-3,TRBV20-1,CSARDVTGLSSGNTIYF
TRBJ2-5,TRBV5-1,CASSLWVAGYETQYF
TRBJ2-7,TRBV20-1,CSAALGTVLQYF
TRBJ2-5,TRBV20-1,CSARVRAAGELETQYF
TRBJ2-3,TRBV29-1,CSVEGGNRVRADTQYF
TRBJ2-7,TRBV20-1,CSARSRDNPYEQYF
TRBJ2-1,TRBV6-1,CASSEGVGLAGPNEQFF
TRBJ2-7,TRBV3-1,CASSPTRTLYEQYF
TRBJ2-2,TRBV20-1,CSALAGDTGELFF
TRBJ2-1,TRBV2,CAIDAGTYNEQFF
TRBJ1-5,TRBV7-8,CASSLERNNQPQHF
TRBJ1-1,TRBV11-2,CASSFTGRVNTEAFF
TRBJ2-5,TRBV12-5,CASGPKGTQYF
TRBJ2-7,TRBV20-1,CSAGREQYF
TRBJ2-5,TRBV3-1,CASSQLYRDSETQYF
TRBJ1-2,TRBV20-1,CSAQKGLVNYGYTF
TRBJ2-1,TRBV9,CASSPLTGTSGHNEQFF
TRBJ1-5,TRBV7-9,CASSSQTGLGNQPQHF
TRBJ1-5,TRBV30,CAWSWTGGSQPQHF
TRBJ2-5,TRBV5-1,CASSQALNQGTGEETQYF
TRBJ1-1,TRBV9,CASSDDINTEAFF
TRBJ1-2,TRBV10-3,CAISDGSRNYGYTF
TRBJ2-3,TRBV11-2,CASSPQLGTQYF
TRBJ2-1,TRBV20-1,CSASSTGHNNEQFF
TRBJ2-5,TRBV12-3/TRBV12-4,CASRTNEETQYF
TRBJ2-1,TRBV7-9,CASSSRGGGGAAGSYNEQFF
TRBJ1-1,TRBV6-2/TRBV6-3,CASTKGDKNTEAFF
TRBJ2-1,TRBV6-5,CASSYSGDRVNEQFF
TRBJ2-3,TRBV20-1,CSALGLAGGLEDRADTQYF
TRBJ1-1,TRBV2,CASSYRGGTEAFF
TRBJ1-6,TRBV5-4,CASSRSTGEQPLHF
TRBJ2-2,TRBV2,CASSEGTSGNVVFGELFF
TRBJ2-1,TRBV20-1,CSARDFRTAYNEQFF
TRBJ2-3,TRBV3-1,CASSQETTSPNLGDTQYF
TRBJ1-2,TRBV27,CASSPLRQSNYGYTF
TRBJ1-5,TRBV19,CASRTRTGGNQPQHF
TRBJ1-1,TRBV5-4,CASRTGSVETEAFF
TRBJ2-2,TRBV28,CASSSTGGWGELFF
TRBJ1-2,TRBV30,CAWREPTGIRGYTF
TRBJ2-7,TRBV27,CASLERPYEQYF
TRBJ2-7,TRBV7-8,CASSSYRDRYEQYF
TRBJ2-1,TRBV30,CAFQGTPQKVYNEQFF
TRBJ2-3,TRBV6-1,CASSPLRHGGDRTDTQYF
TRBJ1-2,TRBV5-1,CASSQTFKDGYTF
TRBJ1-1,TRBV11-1,CASSAGHQDTEAFF
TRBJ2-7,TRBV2,CASRAGTQSYEQYF
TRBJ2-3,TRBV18,CASLGLAGPPGDTQYF
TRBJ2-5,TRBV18,CASSREAVETQYF
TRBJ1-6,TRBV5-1,CASSWQPGQNSYNSPLHF
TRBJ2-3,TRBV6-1,CASSEASGGATDTQYF
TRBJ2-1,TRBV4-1,CASSQDWSASGRQNEQFF
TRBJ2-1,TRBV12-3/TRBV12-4,CASSLGLAGPSQNEQFF
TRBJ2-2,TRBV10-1,CASSRDRNGELFF
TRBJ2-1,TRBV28,CASTSRSGNYNEQFF
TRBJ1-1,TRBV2,CASSVGRMNTEAFF
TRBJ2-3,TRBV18,CASSPPSWTDTQYF
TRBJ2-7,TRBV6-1,CASKATSLGSYEQYF